The 22 T cell receptor beta chains listed next were all sequenced from one sample in a study of CD8+ T cells in alopecia areata. Treatment denoted: oral pan-JAK inhibitor, 5-10 mg twice daily. Isolated RNA was reverse transcribed into cDNA used as the sequencing template. Using immunoSEQ multiplex PCR, the repertoire was profiled, and TCRdb retains in-frame clones only, with some absent. Seen here are over 100,000 clones, about 59% observed once, and the top ten hold 12%. Sequencing used CD8+ T cells sorted from blood, obtained at week 24, from a patient treated with tofacitinib. These receptors all stem from a human donor with alopecia areata.

The rearrangement links TRBV27 to TRBJ2-2, with D tentatively TRBD1 (5 bases). CDR3 length equals 17 residues. The germline CDR1 and CDR2 sequences are MNHEY and SMNVEV (reference sequence). V dropped 7 bases and J dropped 0 bases, with 18 bases sitting between them. CDR3 loop: CASTKQDEFTNTGELFF. In DNA, the CDR3 is TGTGCCAGCACGAAACAGGACGAGTTTACGAACACCGGGGAGCTGTTTTTT.

The V gene is TRBV11-1, the J gene TRBJ2-1; tentative D call: TRBD1 (5 bases). Trimming removed 1 base at V and 9 bases at J, with 16 bases between. The germline V gene encodes CDR1 SGHAT and CDR2 FQDESV (reference sequence). The CDR3 totals 15 residues. CDR3: CASSLDLARQGEQFF. CDR3 coding DNA: TGTGCCAGCAGCTTAGACCTCGCCAGGCAGGGTGAGCAGTTCTTC.

The chain links TRBV14 to TRBJ2-1, with D perhaps matching TRBD2 (9 bases). Germline V gene sequence: CDR1 SGHDN, CDR2 FVKESK. CDR3 length: 15 amino acids. V lost 4 bases and J 8 bases, leaving 18 bases between the germline ends. CDR3 in amino acids: CASSLSAGGQDEQFF. The DNA for the CDR3 is TGTGCCAGCAGCCTATCAGCGGGGGGACAGGATGAGCAGTTCTTC.

A single count supports this clone. Other DNA sequences in the same sample also yield this CDR3. V and J are TRBV6-6 and TRBJ1-1; no reliable D call. This CDR3 contains 14 residues. Per germline, CDR1 MNHNY and CDR2 SVGAGI (reference sequence). V lost 0 bases and J 4 bases, leaving 9 bases between the germline ends. CDR3 sequence: CASSYSEGSTEAFF. Here the CDR3 DNA reads TGTGCCAGCAGTTACTCCGAAGGGAGCACTGAAGCTTTCTTT.

V gene TRBV15 combines with J gene TRBJ1-1, with D uncertain. The V gene lost 0 bases and the J gene lost 4 bases, with 6 bases spanning the gap. This CDR3 region has 13 residues. Looked up from germline, CDR1 is LNHNV and CDR2 is YYDKDF (reference sequence). In DNA form, the CDR3 reads TGTGCCACCAGCAGAGAAGGGAGCACTGAAGCTTTCTTT. Protein sequence: CATSREGSTEAFF.

There are a few counts of this clone. This same CDR3 is encoded by further DNA sequences in the sample. The chain recombines TRBV7-8 with TRBJ2-5; TRBD1 matches at 8 bases. The trim removed 5 bases at V and 5 bases at J, leaving 4 bases unmatched. The CDR3 loop spans 13 amino acids. CDR1 and CDR2 from the germline V gene are SGHVS and FQNEAQ. The CDR3 spells CASSPDRGETQYF. The CDR3 DNA reads as TGTGCCAGCAGCCCCGACAGGGGTGAGACCCAGTACTTC.

The chain links TRBV7-6 to TRBJ1-1, with 8 bases identical to TRBD1. The CDR3 consists of 15 residues. The J segment lost 3 bases and the V segment lost 5 bases, leaving 8 bases of the junction unmatched. Germline CDR1 and CDR2: SGHVS and FNYEAQ. CDR3 in amino acids: CASSSRQGRDTEAFF. The CDR3 DNA is TGTGCCAGCAGCAGCCGACAGGGGAGGGACACTGAAGCTTTCTTT.

This clone was found a few times. The CDR3 spells CASSPDRDWSTGELFF. CDR3 coding DNA: TGCGCCAGCAGCCCGGACCGGGACTGGAGCACCGGGGAGCTGTTTTTT. The chain combines TRBV4-1 with TRBJ2-2; D may be TRBD2 (6 bases). The CDR3 extends over 16 amino acids. Germline loops: CDR1 MGHRA, CDR2 YSYEKL. Trimming took 4 bases from V and 4 from J, leaving 16 bases between them.

This sequence joins TRBV13 and TRBJ1-2, with D tentatively TRBD1 (5 bases). The CDR3 is made up of 16 amino acids. V was trimmed by 6 bases and J by 6 bases, leaving 23 bases between them. Per germline, CDR1 PRHDT and CDR2 FYEKMQ (reference sequence). The CDR3: CASSSSETEGTDGYTF. DNA for the CDR3: TGTGCCAGCAGTTCTTCAGAAACAGAGGGGACGGATGGCTACACCTTC.

The J gene is TRBJ2-2, the V gene TRBV2; TRBD1 agrees at 12 bases. CDR3 length: 16 residues. J gave up 3 bases and V 6 bases, and 5 bases lay outside the gene matches. Per germline, CDR1 SNHLY and CDR2 FYNNEI. The CDR3 here is CASRPGQGADTGELFF. The DNA for the CDR3 is TGTGCCAGCAGACCGGGACAGGGGGCGGACACCGGGGAGCTGTTTTTT.

The chain is built from TRBV27 and TRBJ2-7, with 10 bases aligning to TRBD1. J gave up 4 bases and V 4 bases, and 13 bases lay outside the gene matches. The V gene's germline CDR1 is MNHEY and CDR2 SMNVEV (reference sequence). The CDR3 extends over 17 amino acids. CDR3 region: CASSSSGGDRGVYEQYF. CDR3 DNA sequence: TGTGCCAGCAGTTCCTCAGGGGGGGACAGGGGAGTTTACGAGCAGTACTTC.

The V call is TRBV7-9, the J call TRBJ2-4, with D perhaps matching TRBD2 (6 bases). V lost 6 bases and J lost 2, with 17 bases in between. This CDR3 has 16 amino acids. Looked up from germline, CDR1 is SEHNR and CDR2 is FQNEAQ (reference sequence). CDR3 sequence (DNA): TGTGCCAGCAGTTACTTGGGCGGGGCACCCAAAAACATTCAGTACTTC. Protein: CASSYLGGAPKNIQYF.

The genes are TRBV10-3 and TRBJ2-1; 11 positions match TRBD2. CDR1 and CDR2 (germline): ENHRY, SYGVKD. Trimming at V came to 10 bases and at J to 0 bases, leaving 17 bases not matched to a gene. The CDR3 has 19 residues. The CDR3 here is CATTLTSGERGSSYNEQFF. CDR3 nucleotides: TGTGCCACCACCCTGACTAGCGGGGAACGCGGTAGCTCCTACAATGAGCAGTTCTTC.

This clone showed up just once. This chain joins TRBV7-2 and TRBJ2-6; D is possibly TRBD1 (5 bases). The V gene's germline CDR1 is SGHTA and CDR2 FQGNSA. Trimming took off 1 base at V and 5 bases at J, with 6 bases between the two ends. The CDR3 has 14 residues. In DNA form, the CDR3 reads TGTGCCAGCAGCTTAGGGGGCAGGGCCAACGTCCTGACTTTC. Its protein product is CASSLGGRANVLTF.

In the case of this clone: Other DNA sequences in the sample encode the same CDR3. This rearrangement joins TRBV4-3 to TRBJ2-3; D possibly corresponds to TRBD2 (7 bases). The germline gives CDR1 LGHNA, CDR2 YSLEER. The CDR3 is made up of 15 amino acids. The V end was cut by 0 bases, the J end by 4 bases, with 11 bases between. CDR3 sequence reads: CASSQDRGGADTQYF. The DNA for the CDR3 is TGCGCCAGCAGCCAAGATAGGGGGGGGGCAGATACGCAGTATTTT.

The rearrangement joins TRBV5-6 to TRBJ1-5; TRBD1 agrees at 8 bases. Germline CDR1 reads SGHDT; CDR2 reads YYEEEE. With V trimmed by 5 bases and J by 3 bases, 7 bases remained unmatched. This CDR3 region has 15 residues. Here the CDR3 reads CASSYLTGANQPQHF. The CDR3, as DNA: TGTGCCAGCAGTTATCTGACAGGGGCCAATCAGCCCCAGCATTTT.

This chain links TRBV9 with TRBJ1-6; D gene uncertain. CDR1 and CDR2 (germline): SGDLS, YYNGEE. CDR3 length: 13 amino acids. V was cut by 0 bases and J by 8 bases, with 6 bases left in between. The CDR3: CASSVGEYSPLHF. CDR3 in DNA: TGTGCCAGCAGCGTAGGCGAGTATTCACCCCTCCACTTT.

V usage is TRBV4-2 and J usage is TRBJ2-3; 9 bases fit TRBD2. Germline V gene sequence: CDR1 LGHNA, CDR2 YNFKEQ. The CDR3 runs 15 residues. The trim removed 1 base at V and 3 bases at J, leaving 2 bases unmatched. The CDR3 sequence: CASSQGLAETDTQYF. The CDR3 bases are TGTGCCAGCAGCCAAGGACTAGCGGAAACAGATACGCAGTATTTT.

The genes are TRBV6-6 and TRBJ2-2; the match to TRBD2 covers 13 bases. This CDR3 spans 15 amino acids. CDR1 MNHNY and CDR2 SVGAGI come from the germline V gene (reference sequence). The V and J ends lost 6 bases and 6 bases, in that order; junction bases with no gene match: 4. CDR3 bases: TGTGCCAGCAGCTTACTAGCGGGGGGGTCCGGGGAGCTGTTTTTT. Translating gives CASSLLAGGSGELFF.

Remarks on this clone: Other DNA variants within this sample encode the same CDR3. The V call is TRBV27, the J call TRBJ2-7; a weak D match, TRBD2 (5 bases). This CDR3 contains 12 residues. The germline gives CDR1 MNHEY, CDR2 SMNVEV (reference sequence). V was trimmed by 2 bases and J by 5 bases, leaving 7 bases between them. CDR3 coding DNA: TGTGCCAGCAGTTTACTCGGGGACGAGCAGTACTTC. Protein sequence: CASSLLGDEQYF.

The chain recombines TRBV2 with TRBJ2-5; TRBD1 agrees at 9 bases. Germline CDR1 reads SNHLY; CDR2 reads FYNNEI. The V segment lost 6 bases and the J segment 5 bases; nucleotides outside the gene matches: 4. CDR3 size: 13 residues. The CDR3 nucleotides read TGTGCCAGCAGGGGGACAGGGATGGAGACCCAGTACTTC. As protein: CASRGTGMETQYF.

The V gene is TRBV14, the J gene TRBJ2-7; a possible D gene is TRBD2 (5 bases). The CDR3 has 15 amino acids. Germline V CDR1 and CDR2: SGHDN, FVKESK. Trimming pared 1 base from V and 3 bases from J, leaving 13 bases between. CDR3 sequence (DNA): TGTGCCAGCAGCCAAGCGGGGTTCCCCCTCTACGAGCAGTACTTC. It yields the protein CASSQAGFPLYEQYF.